The 5 T cell receptor beta chains presented below share a single source sample, sequenced in a study of CD8 T cells in Susac syndrome. Reverse transcription of about 0.45 to 1 ug RNA was carried out with random hexamers. TCRdb called the immunoSEQ multiplex PCR reads again in MiXCR, with one record for every CDR3 protein. The table lists around 150,000 distinct CDR3 sequences, 94% of them singletons. Sequenced: CD8+ T cells from PBMCs. These receptors came from a human donor in good health.

As concerns this clonotype: Mismatch with germline at one junction end may stem from a read error. The V call is TRBV7-6, the J call TRBJ2-1; no reliable D call. From germline, CDR1 is SGHVS and CDR2 FNYEAQ. This CDR3 has 12 amino acids. The CDR3 region is CASSLGYTEQFF. The DNA of the CDR3 is TGTGCCAGCAGCTTAGGGTACACTGAGCAGTTCTTC.

The genes are TRBV30 and TRBJ2-1; D unresolved. The CDR3 is made up of 13 amino acids. The V end was cut by 0 bases, the J end by 4 bases, with 7 bases between. Germline CDR1 and CDR2: GTSNPN and SVGIG (reference sequence). The DNA for the CDR3 is TGTGCCTGGAGTGTTAGTGGGTACAATGAGCAGTTCTTC. Its translation is CAWSVSGYNEQFF.

The chain combines TRBV27 with TRBJ2-7; D not certain. Germline CDR1 and CDR2: MNHEY and SMNVEV (reference sequence). This CDR3 comprises 14 residues. The V gene lost 0 bases and the J gene lost 2 bases, with 8 bases spanning the gap. The CDR3 protein is CASSLSGFAYEQYF. The CDR3 DNA is TGTGCCAGCAGTTTATCAGGCTTTGCCTACGAGCAGTACTTC.

The V gene is TRBV20-1, the J gene TRBJ2-1; 11 bases agree with TRBD2. The V and J ends lost 3 bases and 1 base, in that order; junction bases with no gene match: 5. The CDR3 extends over 16 amino acids. Germline V gene lookup returns CDR1 DFQATT and CDR2 SNEGSKA (reference sequence). The CDR3 sequence is CSARTPSGGSYNEQFF. CDR3 in DNA: TGCAGTGCTAGGACCCCTAGCGGGGGGTCCTACAATGAGCAGTTCTTC.

The chain joins TRBV27 to TRBJ2-7; D ambiguous. The CDR3 is 13 amino acids. The V end lost 4 bases, the J end lost 2 bases, and 9 bases lay between the germline ends. Germline assignment: CDR1 MNHEY and CDR2 SMNVEV (reference sequence). The DNA for the CDR3 is TGTGCCAGCAGTTCGCCCCTACCCTACGAGCAGTACTTC. Amino acids: CASSSPLPYEQYF.